The 14 T cell receptor beta chains listed next were all sequenced from one sample in a study of blood T cell repertoires in COVID-19. The assay was immunoSEQ multiplex PCR, and TCRdb's table has in-frame clones only and misses some. The table shows about 230,000 clones, with about 90% occurring only once. The specimen sequenced was PBMCs or T cells enriched from blood (not recorded which). The receptors were sampled from a woman aged 45 to 65 in a cohort exposed to, infected with or recovered from COVID-19 (not recorded which).

The chain uses TRBV24-1 and TRBJ1-1; D not resolved. Germline values: CDR1 KGHDR, CDR2 SFDVKD. The CDR3 loop spans 11 amino acids. With 4 bases removed from V and 11 bases from J, the gap between germline ends came to 10 bases. CDR3 region: CATSEAPGAFF. CDR3 DNA sequence: TGTGCCACCAGTGAGGCCCCGGGGGCTTTCTTT.

CDR3 DNA: TGTGCCAGCAGCTTCGACAGGTTCTCGGAGACCCAGTACTTC. Translated, it gives CASSFDRFSETQYF. This chain uses TRBV7-2 with TRBJ2-5, with a tentative D call TRBD1 (6 bases). CDR1 is SGHTA, CDR2 FQGNSA, per germline. The CDR3 consists of 14 residues. The germline V and J ends were trimmed by 3 bases and 5 bases, with 13 bases remaining between them.

The chain links TRBV6-2 or TRBV6-3 to TRBJ1-2; the D is unclear. Per germline, CDR1 MNHEY and CDR2 SVGEGT. Trimming pared 4 bases from V and 4 bases from J, leaving 16 bases between. This CDR3 comprises 15 residues. The CDR3 region has the DNA TGTGCCAGCAGTTCACGGTTCGAGGGAGGCTATGGCTACACCTTC. Residues: CASSSRFEGGYGYTF.

The rearrangement uses TRBV7-3 and TRBJ1-1, with TRBD1 matching over 9 bases. J lost 2 bases, V lost 5 bases, and 3 bases had no gene match. In germline, CDR1 is SGHTA, CDR2 FQGTGA. The CDR3 is made up of 14 amino acids. CDR3: CASSPQGANTEAFF. For the CDR3, the DNA is TGTGCCAGCAGCCCACAGGGGGCTAACACTGAAGCTTTCTTT.

In this sample, this clone turned up a few times. The J gene is TRBJ1-2, the V gene TRBV28; D unclear. This CDR3 is 15 amino acids long. Trimming cost V 4 bases and J 7 bases, with 19 bases left between them. Germline V gives CDR1 MDHEN, CDR2 SYDVKM. The CDR3 loop is CASSSLGSVMGGYTF. In DNA, the CDR3 is TGTGCCAGCAGTTCTCTTGGGAGCGTAATGGGTGGCTACACCTTC.

DNA of the CDR3: TGTGCCACCAGCGGAATCCCAGGGGGGAGCACTGAAGCTTTCTTT. It translates to CATSGIPGGSTEAFF. The chain couples TRBV15 to TRBJ1-1; 7 nucleotides line up with TRBD1. The CDR3 runs 15 residues. Germline trimming cut 5 bases from V and 4 bases from J; bases unmatched to any gene: 10. CDR1 is LNHNV, CDR2 YYDKDF, per germline (reference sequence).

This sequence joins TRBV6-5 and TRBJ1-2, with D perhaps matching TRBD1 (5 bases). V dropped 0 bases and J dropped 4 bases, with 9 bases sitting between them. The CDR3 extends over 14 amino acids. Germline values: CDR1 MNHEY, CDR2 SVGAGI. The CDR3: CASSYSIRAYGYTF. The CDR3 DNA reads as TGTGCCAGCAGTTACTCGATCAGGGCCTATGGCTACACCTTC.

The gene calls are TRBV12-3 or TRBV12-4 and TRBJ1-2; 8 bases are a match to TRBD1. This CDR3 is built from 12 residues. Trimming removed 8 bases from V and 2 bases from J; junction bases left unmatched: 1. The CDR3 reads CASGQGNYGYTF. CDR3 coding DNA: TGTGCCAGCGGACAGGGAAACTATGGCTACACCTTC.

The rearrangement uses TRBV10-3 and TRBJ2-7; maybe TRBD2 (7 bases). V lost 11 bases and J lost 0, with 14 bases in between. Germline assignment: CDR1 ENHRY and CDR2 SYGVKD. This CDR3 is 13 amino acids long. The CDR3 DNA reads as TGTGCCGCCCACGGGGGGCACTCCTACGAGCAGTACTTC. Translation: CAAHGGHSYEQYF.

The chain joins TRBV28 to TRBJ1-2; no clear D. The germline gives CDR1 MDHEN, CDR2 SYDVKM. The CDR3 consists of 14 residues. V dropped 4 bases and J dropped 8 bases, with 17 bases sitting between them. CDR3 region: CASSSTPEGEGYTF. In DNA, the CDR3 is TGTGCCAGCAGTTCAACCCCGGAAGGAGAGGGCTACACCTTC.

The chain links TRBV10-3 to TRBJ1-1, with D tentatively TRBD1 (5 bases). The V end lost 0 bases, the J end lost 0 bases, and 11 bases lay between the germline ends. There are 16 residues in the CDR3. CDR1 and CDR2 from the germline V gene are ENHRY and SYGVKD. The CDR3: CAISESGPGVNTEAFF. As DNA, the CDR3 is TGTGCCATCAGTGAGTCGGGGCCGGGGGTGAACACTGAAGCTTTCTTT.

This clone has only one observation. The genes are TRBV6-5 and TRBJ1-4; possibly TRBD1 for D (6 bases). The CDR3 totals 15 residues. Germline V gene lookup returns CDR1 MNHEY and CDR2 SVGAGI. Trimming left V 6 bases short and J 8 bases short, with 19 bases between. CDR3 sequence (DNA): TGTGCCAGCAGAACAGGGCAGGGGAAGGGAGAAAAACTGTTTTTT. This encodes CASRTGQGKGEKLFF.

The V gene is TRBV19, the J gene TRBJ2-4, with a weak D call TRBD1 (6 bases). This CDR3 spans 15 amino acids. The germline V and J ends were trimmed by 5 bases and 3 bases, with 14 bases remaining between them. Germline values: CDR1 LNHDA, CDR2 SQIVND (reference sequence). CDR3 sequence (DNA): TGTGCCAGTAGTGACTCAGGGGTGAGCAAAAACATTCAGTACTTC. Protein product: CASSDSGVSKNIQYF.

This clone has only one observation. The chain recombines TRBV21-1 with TRBJ2-5; the table gives TRBD2 as D, unverified against the DNA. TRBV21-1 is annotated as a pseudogene. The CDR3 totals 15 residues. The CDR3 nucleotides are TGTGCCAGCAGCAAAAGGCTAGCGGAAGAGGAGACCCAGTACTTC. This gives the protein CASSKRLAEEETQYF.